Listed here are 4 T cell receptor beta chains from one sample, sequenced in a study of blood T cell repertoires in COVID-19. TCRdb's copy holds only in-frame clones and misses some; the assay was immunoSEQ multiplex PCR. The sample lists tens of thousands of clones, 89% occurring once. Sequences were obtained from peripheral blood. Receptor source: a woman aged 60-70 years with active COVID-19.

This rearrangement joins TRBV29-1 to TRBJ2-1; maybe TRBD1 (6 bases). This CDR3 is 11 amino acids long. Germline V gene data show CDR1 as SQVTM and CDR2 as ANQGSEA. Trimming stripped 8 bases from V and 6 bases from J, with 11 bases between. The CDR3 region is CSSTGPNEQFF. The CDR3 DNA follows: TGCAGCTCCACAGGGCCCAATGAGCAGTTCTTC.

The rearrangement uses TRBV5-1 and TRBJ2-7, with a possible D match to TRBD2 (5 bases). Germline V gives CDR1 SGHRS, CDR2 YFSETQ. Trimming pared 0 bases from V and 4 bases from J, leaving 11 bases between. This CDR3 is built from 14 residues. The CDR3 reads CASSLGPAGYEQYF. The CDR3 bases are TGCGCCAGCAGCTTGGGGCCTGCGGGTTACGAGCAGTACTTC.

This clone was counted only a few times. The rearrangement links TRBV6-2 or TRBV6-3 to TRBJ1-5, with a tentative D call TRBD1 (5 bases). Germline CDR1 reads MNHEY; CDR2 reads SVGEGT. The CDR3 consists of 14 residues. With 2 bases removed from V and 6 bases from J, the gap between germline ends came to 11 bases. The CDR3 sequence is CASSYARDGQPQHF. The CDR3 nucleotides read TGTGCCAGCAGTTACGCCAGGGATGGTCAGCCCCAGCATTTT.

This chain uses TRBV9 with TRBJ1-5; TRBD1 matches 7 bases. Germline lookup yields CDR1 SGDLS and CDR2 YYNGEE. With V trimmed by 7 bases and J by 2 bases, 6 bases remained unmatched. The CDR3 sequence is 14 residues long. The CDR3 coding sequence is TGTGCCAGCCTAGGGGGCGCCGGCAATCAGCCCCAGCATTTT. Its translation is CASLGGAGNQPQHF.